This T cell receptor (beta chain) was sequenced during a study of molecular identifiers for immune sequencing clone quantification. Across the whole study: In replicates, RNA from about 21,000 or 97,000 naive CD8 cells was divided five ways and four parts were sequenced. Overall study findings and caveats: With a barcode shared among identical TCR molecules, highly expanded clone sizes could be underestimated. Amid approximately 1 million naive cells, spiked Jurkat TCR RNA from one cell was reportedly still detectable.

Concerning this clonotype itself: The antigen is undetermined. A much bigger clone sits one base away, suggesting this may be a read error.

TCRdb ran MiXCR on the PCR reads and lists one entry per CDR3 protein. The sample includes about half a million distinct CDR3 sequences, about 22% of them seen just once. The sequenced sample was naive CD8+ T cells from blood, with Jurkat cell RNA spiked in. Subset defined: FACS-sorted CD8+CD4-CCR7+CD45RA+ naive T cells. This clonotype was obtained from a human donor in good health. Some libraries in this study had Jurkat cell RNA spiked in.

The CDR3 sequence is CATSGRGSQPQHF. DNA of the CDR3: TGTGCCACCAGTGGCAGGGGCAGTCAGCCCCAGCATTTT. This chain joins TRBV24-1 and TRBJ1-5; perhaps TRBD1 as D (6 bases). This CDR3 is 13 amino acids long. The germline V gene has CDR1 KGHDR and CDR2 SFDVKD. Between the trimmed V and J ends, which lost 5 bases and 6 bases, there was a span of 10 bases.